This TCR beta chain appears in the sequencing data of a study of T cell responses to AZD1222 COVID-19 vaccine. Study-wide context: The analysis combined second doses at about 4 or about 12 weeks. The study, taken as a whole, reports: Epitopes outside B.1.351 and B.1.1.7 mutated regions reportedly drew nearly half of spike TCRs. Donors were largely white British and mainly female; clonal diversity was possibly underestimated. Spike was spanned by vaccine-associated CD4 TCRs, with dominance at 160-218 and 743-854.

In regard to this clone: The antigen is undetermined.

V was clipped by 3 bases and J by 2 bases, with 11 bases between them. Germline V gene lookup returns CDR1 LNHDA and CDR2 SQIVND (reference sequence). There are 14 residues in the CDR3. The table came from immunoSEQ multiplex PCR; TCRdb's copy has only in-frame clones and leaves some out. The sample yields 100,000 to 120,000 clones, approximately 87% seen once. The chain employs TRBV19 and TRBJ2-7; D gene unclear. Sequencing used peripheral blood, obtained on day 0 of AZD1222 vaccination. The clonotype was recovered from an adult in good health. The CDR3 bases are TGTGCCAGTAGTATTTCCTTCACCGCCTACGAGCAGTACTTC. This sequence encodes CASSISFTAYEQYF.